These 19 T cell receptor beta chains originate from one sample sequenced in a study of response to subunit inactivated influenza vaccine. TCRdb reprocessed the RT-PCR reads with MiXCR, giving one entry per CDR3 protein. The top ten clones hold 6% to 9.5% of a sample with 600,000 to 850,000 distinct CDR3 sequences, 13% to 15% of them seen once. The specimen was PBMCs from blood, collected approximately 15 days before vaccination. The receptor source for this set is a man in his fifties or sixties who received an inactivated influenza vaccine.

The chain joins TRBV10-3 to TRBJ2-7; D might be TRBD1 (5 bases). V was pared by 5 bases and J by 3 bases, with 8 bases between. Germline V gives CDR1 ENHRY, CDR2 SYGVKD. CDR3 length equals 12 residues. The CDR3 nucleotides are TGTGCCATCAGTTATCAGGGCTACGAGCAGTACTTC. Its translation is CAISYQGYEQYF.

This clonotype was picked up a small number of times. The chain couples TRBV7-2 to TRBJ2-5; 7 bases line up with TRBD2. CDR1 and CDR2 from the germline V gene are SGHTA and FQGNSA. This CDR3 is built from 16 residues. The V gene end was trimmed by 5 bases and the J gene end by 5 bases; junction bases not matched to a gene: 14. The CDR3 coding sequence is TGTGCCAGCAGCCCCTCTAGACTAGCAAGGAGGGAGACCCAGTACTTC. Translated: CASSPSRLARRETQYF.

This clonotype was counted ten times or more. The rearrangement uses TRBV12-3 or TRBV12-4 and TRBJ2-2, with 9 bases matching TRBD1. J gave up 6 bases and V 3 bases, and 2 bases lay outside the gene matches. The CDR3 totals 14 residues. The CDR3 nucleotides read TGTGCCAGCAGTTTGGACAGGGGTCCCGGGGAGCTGTTTTTT. This sequence encodes CASSLDRGPGELFF.

This clonotype occurred a few times. The rearrangement uses TRBV4-3 and TRBJ2-3; D uncertain. Germline assignment: CDR1 LGHNA and CDR2 YSLEER. The CDR3 extends over 16 amino acids. Trimming stripped 0 bases from V and 0 bases from J, with 10 bases between. CDR3 sequence (DNA): TGCGCCAGCAGCCAAGATCCCGCATATAGCACAGATACGCAGTATTTT. Its translation is CASSQDPAYSTDTQYF.

The genes are TRBV4-3 and TRBJ1-6, with a possible D match to TRBD1 (5 bases). Trimming shortened V by 0 bases and J by 11 bases, and 14 bases separated the two germline ends. The CDR3 loop spans 15 amino acids. In germline, CDR1 is LGHNA, CDR2 YSLEER. CDR3 amino acids: CASSQEGQGRTPLHF. The DNA for the CDR3 is TGCGCCAGCAGCCAAGAGGGGCAGGGAAGGACACCCCTCCACTTT.

The table lists this clonotype with a few counts. This chain joins TRBV29-1 and TRBJ2-7, with unresolved D. CDR3 size: 12 residues. CDR1 is SQVTM and CDR2 is ANQGSEA in the germline V gene. The V end lost 5 bases, the J end lost 5 bases, and 13 bases lay between the germline ends. CDR3 sequence reads: CSVRLLLDEQYF. The CDR3, as DNA: TGCAGCGTTCGACTGCTCTTGGACGAGCAGTACTTC.

With respect to this clonotype: Just one base apart from a much larger clone, this may be a read error. This sequence joins TRBV20-1 and TRBJ1-5; D gene unclear. CDR3 length equals 12 residues. Germline V gene sequence: CDR1 DFQATT, CDR2 SNEGSKA (reference sequence). CDR3 protein: CSARGSNQPEHF. In DNA form, the CDR3 reads TGCAGTGCTAGGGGTAGCAATCAGCCCGAGCATTTT.

Only a few counts were recorded for this clonotype. The chain combines TRBV29-1 with TRBJ1-2, with 8 bases that match TRBD1. Germline CDR1 is SQVTM and CDR2 is ANQGSEA. This CDR3 comprises 13 residues. The J segment lost 3 bases and the V segment lost 6 bases, leaving 6 bases of the junction unmatched. CDR3 bases: TGCAGCGTCCGAATACAGGGGGACTATGGCTACACCTTC. Its translation is CSVRIQGDYGYTF.

The CDR3 is CASLRDSTDTQYF. The CDR3 DNA is TGTGCCAGCTTGAGGGATAGCACAGATACGCAGTATTTT. The rearrangement uses TRBV6-1 and TRBJ2-3; D possibly corresponds to TRBD2 (5 bases). The germline V gene has CDR1 MNHNS and CDR2 SASEGT. The CDR3 is made up of 13 amino acids. Trimming removed 8 bases at V and 0 bases at J, with 9 bases between.

The rearrangement joins TRBV4-3 to TRBJ2-3; 7 bases match TRBD1. Germline loops: CDR1 LGHNA, CDR2 YSLEER. V was clipped by 6 bases and J by 3 bases; unmatched bases: 9. The CDR3 sequence is 15 residues long. The CDR3 coding sequence is TGCGCCAGCAGACCCGGGACAGAGCGAACAGATACGCAGTATTTT. Translated, it gives CASRPGTERTDTQYF.

This chain connects TRBV12-3 or TRBV12-4 to TRBJ1-3; 7 bases line up with TRBD1. The CDR3 length is 15 residues. Trimming took 5 bases from V and 4 from J; bases not matched to a gene: 8. This chain's CDR3 is CASSATRGIGNTIYF. Here the CDR3 DNA reads TGTGCCAGCAGTGCTACCAGGGGGATAGGAAACACCATATATTTT.

The gene calls are TRBV29-1 and TRBJ2-7; 10 bases map to TRBD2. The trim removed 4 bases at V and 3 bases at J, leaving 3 bases unmatched. Germline CDR1 SQVTM, CDR2 ANQGSEA. This CDR3 comprises 13 residues. The CDR3 nucleotides are TGCAGCGTTGGTTCTAGCGGGAGCTACGAGCAGTACTTC. Encoded protein: CSVGSSGSYEQYF.

This clonotype came up a few times. The gene calls are TRBV20-1 and TRBJ2-2; TRBD1 might be the D (5 bases). The CDR3 totals 14 residues. The germline V gene encodes CDR1 DFQATT and CDR2 SNEGSKA (reference sequence). Trimming stripped 1 base from V and 5 bases from J, with 11 bases between. CDR3 in DNA: TGCAGTGCTAGAGTGGCAGGGCGAACCGGGGAGCTGTTTTTT. Its translation: CSARVAGRTGELFF.

In its sample, this clonotype was seen a few times. The gene calls are TRBV20-1 and TRBJ2-2; perhaps TRBD2 as D (5 bases). Between the trimmed V and J ends, which lost 4 bases and 4 bases, there was a span of 19 bases. This CDR3 contains 16 residues. Germline V gene lookup returns CDR1 DFQATT and CDR2 SNEGSKA (reference sequence). CDR3 loop: CSATPSIMGSTGELFF. The DNA for the CDR3 is TGCAGTGCTACCCCAAGTATTATGGGGAGCACCGGGGAGCTGTTTTTT.

This clonotype was counted between two and nine times. This chain links TRBV10-3 with TRBJ2-7; D is perhaps TRBD1 (5 bases). In germline, CDR1 is ENHRY, CDR2 SYGVKD. V dropped 5 bases and J dropped 2 bases, with 7 bases sitting between them. This CDR3 has 12 residues. The CDR3 sequence: CAISQGTYEQYF. As DNA, the CDR3 is TGTGCCATCAGTCAGGGAACCTACGAGCAGTACTTC.

The rearrangement joins TRBV6-1 to TRBJ2-2; 7 positions agree with TRBD1. V dropped 6 bases and J dropped 3; count of bases not matched to a gene: 7. The CDR3 totals 15 residues. Germline values: CDR1 MNHNS, CDR2 SASEGT. Here the CDR3 DNA reads TGTGCCAGCAGGAAACCGGGACAGCACACCGGGGAGCTGTTTTTT. It codes for CASRKPGQHTGELFF.

The sample holds a few counts of this clonotype. The J gene is TRBJ2-1, the V gene TRBV27, with D perhaps TRBD1 (6 bases). Trimming left V 3 bases short and J 3 bases short, with 15 bases between. The V gene's germline CDR1 is MNHEY and CDR2 SMNVEV (reference sequence). This CDR3 comprises 16 residues. The CDR3 protein is CASSFWTEAFYNEQFF. The CDR3, as DNA: TGTGCCAGCAGTTTCTGGACAGAAGCCTTCTACAATGAGCAGTTCTTC.

This chain joins TRBV5-1 and TRBJ2-2; D is unresolved. The CDR3 is 15 amino acids. Germline values: CDR1 SGHRS, CDR2 YFSETQ. Deletions cut 0 bases from V and 1 base from J, with 7 bases between. CDR3 in amino acids: CASSLERMNTGELFF. The CDR3 nucleotides read TGCGCCAGCAGCTTGGAACGGATGAACACCGGGGAGCTGTTTTTT. Full variable domain (outside the CDR3, taken from reference TRBV5-1 and TRBJ2-2): KAGVTQTPRYLIKTRGQQVTLSCSPISGHRSVSWYQQTPGQGLQFLFEYFSETQRNKGNFPGRFSGRQFSNSRSEMNVSTLELGDSALYLCASSLERMNTGELFFGEGSRLTVL.

This chain connects TRBV25-1 to TRBJ2-1; no firm D call. V lost 6 bases and J lost 8, with 41 bases in between. Per the germline V gene, CDR1 is MGHDK and CDR2 is SYGVNS. The CDR3 totals 22 residues. In nucleotides, the CDR3 is TGTGCCAGCAGGCCCACGGAAAACCGGGCGGCGACACGCGTGTTTTTAGGCGATGAGCAGTTCTTC. Protein product: CASRPTENRAATRVFLGDEQFF. Based on the CDR3 plus reference TRBV25-1 and TRBJ2-1, the full variable domain is EADIYQTPRYLVIGTGKKITLECSQTMGHDKMYWYQQDPGMELHLIHYSYGVNSTEKGDLSSESTVSRIRTEHFPLTLESARPSHTSQYLCASRPTENRAATRVFLGDEQFFGPGTRLTVL.